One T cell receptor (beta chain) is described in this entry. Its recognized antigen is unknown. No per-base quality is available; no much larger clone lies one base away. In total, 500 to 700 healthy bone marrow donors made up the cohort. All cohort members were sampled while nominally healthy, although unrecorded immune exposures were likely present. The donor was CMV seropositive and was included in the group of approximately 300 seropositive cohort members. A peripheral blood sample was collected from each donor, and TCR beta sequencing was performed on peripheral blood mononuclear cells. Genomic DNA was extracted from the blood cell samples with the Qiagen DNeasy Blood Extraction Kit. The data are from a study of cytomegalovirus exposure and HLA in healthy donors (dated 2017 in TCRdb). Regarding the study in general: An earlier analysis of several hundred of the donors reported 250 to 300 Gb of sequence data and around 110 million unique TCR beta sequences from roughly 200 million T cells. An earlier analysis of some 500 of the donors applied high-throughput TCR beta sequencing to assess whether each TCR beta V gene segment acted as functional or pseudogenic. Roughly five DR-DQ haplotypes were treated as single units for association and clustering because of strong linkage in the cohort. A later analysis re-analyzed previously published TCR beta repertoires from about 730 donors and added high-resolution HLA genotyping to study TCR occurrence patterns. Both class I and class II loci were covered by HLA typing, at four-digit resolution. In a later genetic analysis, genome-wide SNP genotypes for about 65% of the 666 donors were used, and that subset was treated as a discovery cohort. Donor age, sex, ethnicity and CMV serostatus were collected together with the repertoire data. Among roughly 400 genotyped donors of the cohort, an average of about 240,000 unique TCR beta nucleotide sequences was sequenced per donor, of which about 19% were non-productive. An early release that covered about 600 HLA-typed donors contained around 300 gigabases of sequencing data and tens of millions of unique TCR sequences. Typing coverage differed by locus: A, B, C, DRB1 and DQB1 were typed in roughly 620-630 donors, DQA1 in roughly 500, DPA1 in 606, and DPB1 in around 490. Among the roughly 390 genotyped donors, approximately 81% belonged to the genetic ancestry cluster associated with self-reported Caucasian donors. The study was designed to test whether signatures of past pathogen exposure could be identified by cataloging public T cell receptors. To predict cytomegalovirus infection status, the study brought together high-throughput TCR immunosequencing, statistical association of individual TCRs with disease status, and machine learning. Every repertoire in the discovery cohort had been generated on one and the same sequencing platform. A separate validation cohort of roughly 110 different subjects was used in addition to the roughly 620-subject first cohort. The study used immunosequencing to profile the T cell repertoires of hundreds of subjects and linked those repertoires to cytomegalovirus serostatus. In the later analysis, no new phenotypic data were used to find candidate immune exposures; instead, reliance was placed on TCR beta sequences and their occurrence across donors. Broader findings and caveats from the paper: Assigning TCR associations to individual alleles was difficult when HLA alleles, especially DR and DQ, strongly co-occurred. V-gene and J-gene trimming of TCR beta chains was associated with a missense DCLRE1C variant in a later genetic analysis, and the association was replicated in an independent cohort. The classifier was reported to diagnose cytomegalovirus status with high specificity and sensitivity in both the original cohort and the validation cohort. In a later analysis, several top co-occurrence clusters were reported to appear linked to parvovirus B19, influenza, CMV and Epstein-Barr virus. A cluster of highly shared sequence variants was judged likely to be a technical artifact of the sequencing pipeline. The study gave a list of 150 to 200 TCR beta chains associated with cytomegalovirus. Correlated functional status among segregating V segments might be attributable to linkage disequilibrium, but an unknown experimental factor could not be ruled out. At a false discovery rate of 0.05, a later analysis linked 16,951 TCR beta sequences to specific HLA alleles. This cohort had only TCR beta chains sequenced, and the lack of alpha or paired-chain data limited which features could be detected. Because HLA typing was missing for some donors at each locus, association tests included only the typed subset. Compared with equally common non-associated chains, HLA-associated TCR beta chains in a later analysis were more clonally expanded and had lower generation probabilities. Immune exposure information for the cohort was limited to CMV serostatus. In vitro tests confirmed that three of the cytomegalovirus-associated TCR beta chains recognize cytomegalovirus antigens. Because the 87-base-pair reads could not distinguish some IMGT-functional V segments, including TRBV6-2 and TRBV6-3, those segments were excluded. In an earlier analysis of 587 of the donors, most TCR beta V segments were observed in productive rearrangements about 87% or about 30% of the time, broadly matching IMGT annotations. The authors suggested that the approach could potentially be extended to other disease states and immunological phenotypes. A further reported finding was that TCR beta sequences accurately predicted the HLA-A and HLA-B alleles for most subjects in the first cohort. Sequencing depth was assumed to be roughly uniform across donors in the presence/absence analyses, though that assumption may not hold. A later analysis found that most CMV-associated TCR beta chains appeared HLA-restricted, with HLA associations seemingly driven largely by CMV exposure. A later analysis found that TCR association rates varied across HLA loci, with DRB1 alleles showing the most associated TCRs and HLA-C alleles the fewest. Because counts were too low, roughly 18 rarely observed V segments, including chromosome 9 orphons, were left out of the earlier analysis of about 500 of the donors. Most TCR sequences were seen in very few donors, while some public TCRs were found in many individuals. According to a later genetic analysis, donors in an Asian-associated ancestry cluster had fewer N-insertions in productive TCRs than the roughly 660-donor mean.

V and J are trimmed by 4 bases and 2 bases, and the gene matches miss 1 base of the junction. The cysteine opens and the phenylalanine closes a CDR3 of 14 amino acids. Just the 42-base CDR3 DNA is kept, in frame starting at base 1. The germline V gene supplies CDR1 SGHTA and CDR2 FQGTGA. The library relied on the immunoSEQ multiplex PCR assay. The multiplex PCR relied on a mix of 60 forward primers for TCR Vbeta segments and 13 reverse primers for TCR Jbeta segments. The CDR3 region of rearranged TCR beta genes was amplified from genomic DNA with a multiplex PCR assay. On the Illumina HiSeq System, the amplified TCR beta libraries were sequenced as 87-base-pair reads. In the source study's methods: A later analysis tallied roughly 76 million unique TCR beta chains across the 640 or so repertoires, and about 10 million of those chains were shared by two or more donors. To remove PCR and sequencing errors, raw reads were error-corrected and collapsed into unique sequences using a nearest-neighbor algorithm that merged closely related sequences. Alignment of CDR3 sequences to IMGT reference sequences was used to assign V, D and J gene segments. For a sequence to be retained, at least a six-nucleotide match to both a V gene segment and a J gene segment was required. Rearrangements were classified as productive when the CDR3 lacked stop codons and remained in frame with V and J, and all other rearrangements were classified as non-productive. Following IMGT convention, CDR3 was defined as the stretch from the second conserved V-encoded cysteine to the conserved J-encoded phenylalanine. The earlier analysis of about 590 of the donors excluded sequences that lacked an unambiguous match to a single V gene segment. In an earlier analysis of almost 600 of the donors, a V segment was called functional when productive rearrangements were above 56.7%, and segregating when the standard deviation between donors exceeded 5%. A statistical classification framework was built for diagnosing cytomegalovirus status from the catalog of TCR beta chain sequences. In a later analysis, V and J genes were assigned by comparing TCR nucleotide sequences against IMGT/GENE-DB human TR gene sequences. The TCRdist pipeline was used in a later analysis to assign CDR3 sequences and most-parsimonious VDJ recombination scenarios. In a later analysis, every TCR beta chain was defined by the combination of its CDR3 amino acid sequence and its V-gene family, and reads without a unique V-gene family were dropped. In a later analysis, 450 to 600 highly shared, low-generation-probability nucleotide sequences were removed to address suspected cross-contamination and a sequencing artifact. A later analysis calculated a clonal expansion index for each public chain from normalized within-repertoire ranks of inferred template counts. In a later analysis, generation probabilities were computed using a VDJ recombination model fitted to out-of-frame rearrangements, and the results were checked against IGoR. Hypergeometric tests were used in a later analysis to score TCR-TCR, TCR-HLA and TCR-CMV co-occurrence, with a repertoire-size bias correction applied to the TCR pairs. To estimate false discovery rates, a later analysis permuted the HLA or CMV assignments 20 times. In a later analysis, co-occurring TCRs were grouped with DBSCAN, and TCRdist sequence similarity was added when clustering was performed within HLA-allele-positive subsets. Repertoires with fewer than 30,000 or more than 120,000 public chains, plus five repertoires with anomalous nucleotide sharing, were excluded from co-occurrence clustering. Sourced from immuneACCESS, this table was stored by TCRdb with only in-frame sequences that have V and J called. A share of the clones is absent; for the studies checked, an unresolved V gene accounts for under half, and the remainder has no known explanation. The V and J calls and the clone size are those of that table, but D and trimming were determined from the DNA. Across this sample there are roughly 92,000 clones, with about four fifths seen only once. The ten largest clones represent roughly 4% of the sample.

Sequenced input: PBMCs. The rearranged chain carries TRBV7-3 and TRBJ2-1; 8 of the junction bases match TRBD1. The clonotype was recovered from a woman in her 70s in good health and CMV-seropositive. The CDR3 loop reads CASSSGGTYNEQFF. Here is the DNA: TGTGCCAGCAGCTCAGGGGGCACCTACAATGAGCAGTTCTTC.